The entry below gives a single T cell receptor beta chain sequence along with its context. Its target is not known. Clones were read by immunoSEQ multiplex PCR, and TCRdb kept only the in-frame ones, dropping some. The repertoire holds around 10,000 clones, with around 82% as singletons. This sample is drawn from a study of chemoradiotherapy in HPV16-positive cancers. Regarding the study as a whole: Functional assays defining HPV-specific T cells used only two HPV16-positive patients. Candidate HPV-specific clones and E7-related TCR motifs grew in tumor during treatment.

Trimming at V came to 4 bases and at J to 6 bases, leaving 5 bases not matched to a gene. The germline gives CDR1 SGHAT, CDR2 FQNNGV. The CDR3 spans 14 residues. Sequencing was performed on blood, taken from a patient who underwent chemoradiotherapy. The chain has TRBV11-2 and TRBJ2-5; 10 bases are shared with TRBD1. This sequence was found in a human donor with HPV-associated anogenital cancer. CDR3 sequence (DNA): TGTGCCAGCAGCTCGACAGGGGGCGTGAAGACCCAGTACTTC. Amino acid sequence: CASSSTGGVKTQYF.